This entry features one TCR beta chain sequence. Its specific antigen is unknown. The sample holds no much larger clone one base away, and base qualities are not on file. These data originate in a study of T cells after yellow fever vaccination (dated 2019 in TCRdb). Background on the whole study: The SMART-Seq v4 Ultra Low Input RNA kit was used to prepare libraries from fractions with low cell numbers. To follow T-cell clones before and after primary and booster YFV17D yellow fever vaccination, bulk TCR alpha and beta repertoires were sequenced over time. Two healthy male donors, one aged 18 to 30 and one aged 30 to 40 years, were included in the cohort. Blood samples were taken at several timepoints before and after primary and secondary immunization, and bulk PBMC replicates and cell subsets were isolated. What the research found in general, with its limitations: Most clones expanded after primary vaccination (almost 97% of CD4 and 88% of CD8) were re-detected after the booster, suggesting that broad memory maintenance occurred. A small share of clonotypes was detected in both CD4 and CD8 compartments, with the overlap likely arising from convergent recombination. Computational filtering was needed because FACS-sorted repertoires could contain abundant contaminating clonotypes from the bulk population. Only a couple of donors were included in the study, so the extent to which the findings can be generalized is limited. The secondary T-cell response was found to be weaker but faster than the primary response, with a peak reached on day 5 rather than on day 15.

The sample's treatment or condition label, decoded: live attenuated yellow fever vaccine strain. A standard Ficoll-Paque protocol was used to isolate PBMCs from peripheral blood. CD4 and CD8 T-cell fractions were isolated with Dynabeads CD4 and CD8 positive selection kits. TriZol was used to extract RNA from bulk PBMCs, from CD4 and CD8 fractions, and from dextramer-positive and dextramer-negative fractions. Synthesis of TCR cDNA relied on 5'RACE template switching, a step that introduced a universal primer site along with unique molecular identifiers. Priming for cDNA synthesis came from both the TCR alpha and TCR beta constant segments. Library amplification used two PCR steps, and the second PCR step added sample barcodes and sequencing adapters. Sequencing of libraries was performed on Illumina HiSeq 2500 (2x100 bp) or NovaSeq (2x150 bp). The published analysis was carried out like this. Reads were demultiplexed and collapsed into UMI consensus sequences with MIGEC, and V(D)J alignment was performed with MiXCR. Clonotypes responding to the vaccine were identified with edgeR on replicate PBMC samples, with the criteria of FDR below 0.01 and a log2 fold change above 5 up to day 15. Bulk clonotypes were assigned CD4 or CD8 identity according to which sequenced CD4 or CD8 repertoire held them at higher abundance. TCRdb handled the public reads itself, with Q25 trimming in fastp and clone calling in MiXCR, and kept productive beta chains. Rows matching on CDR3 protein sequence are summarized as one entry with the most common DNA and genes. The V and J calls come from TCRdb's annotation, not from the publication. The sample profile shows some 68,000 distinct CDR3 sequences; about 6% of them were found once. In total, the top ten clones hold more than 35% of the sample.

The TCR sequence derives from a man younger than 30 who received the YFV17D yellow fever vaccine. The sample in question was CD8+ T cells sorted from PBMCs, obtained roughly 46 days after the first yellow fever vaccination.

The nucleotides read TGTGCCAGCAGTTTAGGGACAGGTCTAAGTGGCTACACCTTC. Translated, it reads CASSLGTGLSGYTF. The chain employs TRBV27 and TRBJ1-2; the junction holds 8 bases that match TRBD1. V is trimmed back by 2 bases and J by 7 bases, and the junction contains 6 bases that no gene match accounts for. The CDR3 has 14 amino acids, counting the end cysteine and phenylalanine. CDR3 DNA is the only sequence kept; it has 42 bases, read in frame from the first base. The germline V gene (reference sequence) gives CDR1 as MNHEY and CDR2 as SMNVEV.